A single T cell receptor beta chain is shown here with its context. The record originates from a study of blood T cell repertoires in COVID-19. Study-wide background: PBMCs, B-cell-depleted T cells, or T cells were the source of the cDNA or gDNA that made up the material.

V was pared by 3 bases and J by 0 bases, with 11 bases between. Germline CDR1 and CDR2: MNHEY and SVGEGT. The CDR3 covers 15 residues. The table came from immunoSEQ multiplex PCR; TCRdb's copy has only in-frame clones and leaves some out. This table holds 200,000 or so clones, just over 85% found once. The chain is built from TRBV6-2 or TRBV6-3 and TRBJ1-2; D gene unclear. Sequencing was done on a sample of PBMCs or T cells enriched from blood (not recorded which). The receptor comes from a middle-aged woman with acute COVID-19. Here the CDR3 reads CASSYDRRPNYGYTF. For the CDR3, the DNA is TGTGCCAGCAGTTATGATCGGAGACCTAACTATGGCTACACCTTC.